The clone carrying this T cell receptor (beta chain) has a handful of counts. This CDR3 spans 17 amino acids. The V and J ends lost 3 bases and 2 bases, in that order; junction bases with no gene match: 15. CDR1 DFQATT and CDR2 SNEGSKA come from the germline V gene (reference sequence). This record comes from a study of Graves' ophthalmopathy and Graves' hyperthyroidism. Amplification of TCR beta CDR3 regions used RNA transcripts. The first-round RT-PCR employed HTBI primers together with the Qiagen OneStep RT-PCR kit. A multiplex PCR was then performed as the second round. TCRdb analysed the multiplex PCR reads with MiXCR anew, one entry per CDR3 protein. The sample consists of 900,000 to 1,200,000 distinct CDR3 sequences, about 38% of them appearing once.

This clonotype was obtained from an adult man with Graves' hyperthyroidism. The sample comprised peripheral blood or thyroid tissue (not recorded which). V and J are TRBV20-1 and TRBJ2-7; 8 nucleotides line up with TRBD1. In DNA, the CDR3 is TGCAGTGCTAGGGCACTCTGGACAGGGAAGGGAACCTACGAGCAGTACTTC. Translation gives CSARALWTGKGTYEQYF.